The rows below give T cell receptor beta chains drawn from one sample of a study of shared clonotypes between healthy human individuals. The method was immunoSEQ multiplex PCR; TCRdb's version includes in-frame clones alone and lacks a portion of them. The sample holds about 2.4 million clones, roughly 93% seen once. The sequencing sample was made of naive CD4+ T cells from PBMCs. These receptors were collected from a man between 18 and 29 years old in good health. Some clones in this sample may be carry-over from other donors' samples. CDR3s include the opening cysteine and the closing phenylalanine or tryptophan. Fields, in order: CDR3 protein, J gene, V gene.

CASSRGFGNQPQHF TRBJ1-5 TRBV19
CASSLGVSNQPQHF TRBJ1-5 TRBV7-2
CASSPPAAHRGEQYF TRBJ2-7 TRBV18
CASSPSPGTSGSSYEQYF TRBJ2-7 TRBV18
CASSFTSLPNTEAFF TRBJ1-1 TRBV28
CASSTQVPLGEQYF TRBJ2-7 TRBV7-2
CASSRGGTSGSYEQYF TRBJ2-7 TRBV4-3
CASSSRHRDTNEKLFF TRBJ1-4 TRBV11-1
CASSLGGTGVFSNQPQHF TRBJ1-5 TRBV7-2
CASSRTSVTEAFF TRBJ1-1 TRBV7-2
CASSYGGRTDTQYF TRBJ2-3 TRBV6-6
CASSTAASGRRGTQYF TRBJ2-3 TRBV5-1
CASRYLTGELFF TRBJ2-2 TRBV28
CASSFASNEQFF TRBJ2-1 TRBV11-3
CASSLNNNEQFF TRBJ2-1 TRBV5-1
CASRSGENYGYTF TRBJ1-2 TRBV28
CASSSLDRGRGNEQFF TRBJ2-1 TRBV28
CATHKPGGRGYTF TRBJ1-2 TRBV6-5
CASSSSGTGWYEQYF TRBJ2-7 TRBV6-5
CSVEIGNRVSGYTF TRBJ1-2 TRBV29-1
CASSSQLSGVTDTQYF TRBJ2-3 TRBV7-2
CARSRDRYEQYF TRBJ2-7 TRBV6-5
CASSLETGGSNTEAFF TRBJ1-1 TRBV7-9
CASSLDIGLGSYEQYF TRBJ2-7 TRBV7-2
CASRAGIISGNTIYF TRBJ1-3 TRBV6-1
CASSFSGGIYEQYF TRBJ2-7 TRBV11-2
CASSSAPGQGTNQPQHF TRBJ1-5 TRBV5-4
CASSQQGEVYEQYF TRBJ2-7 TRBV4-2
CASSDGVAGYGYTF TRBJ1-2 TRBV5-1
CASSLVRTDNYTF TRBJ1-2 TRBV11-2
CASSLVQTRETQYF TRBJ2-5 TRBV28
CASGFGTVDYEQYF TRBJ2-7 TRBV21-1
CASTLSSGSGETQYF TRBJ2-5 TRBV5-1